One sample yielded the 21 T cell receptor beta chains listed below, sequenced in a study of OX40 agonist ivuxolimab in advanced cancers. Profiled with immunoSEQ multiplex PCR; TCRdb holds only in-frame clones, not every one. The sample shows tens of thousands of clones, just over 90% of them seen only once. The specimen comprised CD4+ or CD8+ T cells sorted from blood, sampled in a trial of the OX40 agonist ivuxolimab. Every receptor here comes from an adult with an advanced solid tumor such as melanoma, head and neck, liver or kidney cancer.

The chain employs TRBV6-1 and TRBJ1-1; unclear D gene. The germline V gene has CDR1 MNHNS and CDR2 SASEGT. Trimming took 5 bases from V and 1 from J, leaving 11 bases between them. CDR3 size: 14 residues. This chain's CDR3 is CASSIDTRNTEAFF. The CDR3 region has the DNA TGTGCCAGCAGTATAGACACGCGGAACACTGAAGCTTTCTTT.

The chain has TRBV4-1 and TRBJ2-7; 7 bases are shared with TRBD2. This CDR3 spans 14 amino acids. CDR1 MGHRA and CDR2 YSYEKL come from the germline V gene. With V trimmed by 1 base and J by 0 bases, 0 bases remained unmatched. CDR3 sequence: CASSQGGGSYEQYF. Written as DNA, the CDR3 is TGCGCCAGCAGCCAAGGGGGGGGCTCCTACGAGCAGTACTTC.

The V and J genes are TRBV7-6 and TRBJ2-7; TRBD1 matches 7 bases. J gave up 5 bases and V 5 bases, and 6 bases lay outside the gene matches. This CDR3 has 13 residues. Germline CDR1 is SGHVS and CDR2 is FNYEAQ. This CDR3 is CASSPGQFNEQYF. In DNA, the CDR3 is TGTGCCAGCAGCCCGGGACAGTTCAACGAGCAGTACTTC.

This clone was seen only a few times. V gene TRBV11-2 combines with J gene TRBJ1-1; TRBD1 matches at 8 bases. From germline, CDR1 is SGHAT and CDR2 FQNNGV. This CDR3 spans 13 amino acids. J was trimmed by 6 bases and V by 5 bases; bases with no gene match: 5. In nucleotides, the CDR3 is TGTGCCAGCAGCCGGACAGGGCTCGCTGAAGCTTTCTTT. Its protein is CASSRTGLAEAFF.

The V gene is TRBV13, the J gene TRBJ1-2; perhaps TRBD1 as D (5 bases). This CDR3 is built from 12 residues. With 5 bases removed from V and 8 bases from J, the gap between germline ends came to 12 bases. CDR1 is PRHDT and CDR2 is FYEKMQ in the germline V gene (reference sequence). CDR3 sequence reads: CASSEGTGGYTF. In DNA, the CDR3 is TGTGCCAGCAGCGAGGGTACAGGAGGCTACACCTTC.

The chain couples TRBV13 to TRBJ2-7; TRBD2 might be the D (5 bases). The V end lost 5 bases, the J end lost 0 bases, and 17 bases lay between the germline ends. Germline CDR1 reads PRHDT; CDR2 reads FYEKMQ (reference sequence). The CDR3 has 16 residues. CDR3 in amino acids: CASSPKAVQTSYEQYF. The CDR3 DNA is TGTGCCAGCAGCCCAAAAGCGGTACAGACCTCCTACGAGCAGTACTTC.

This clone showed up just a few times. The chain combines TRBV7-8 with TRBJ1-2; D ambiguous. V was pared by 5 bases and J by 5 bases, with 9 bases between. The CDR3 sequence is 12 residues long. CDR1 SGHVS and CDR2 FQNEAQ come from the germline V gene. The DNA for the CDR3 is TGTGCCAGCAGCCACGGGAGTTATGGCTACACCTTC. Protein sequence: CASSHGSYGYTF.

The gene calls are TRBV7-9 and TRBJ2-2, with 7 bases aligning to TRBD2. Germline values: CDR1 SEHNR, CDR2 FQNEAQ (reference sequence). The V segment lost 5 bases and the J segment 4 bases; nucleotides outside the gene matches: 10. This CDR3 is 16 amino acids long. This CDR3 reads CASSRVPGLLTGELFF. In nucleotides, the CDR3 is TGTGCCAGCAGCAGGGTTCCGGGACTACTCACCGGGGAGCTGTTTTTT.

The chain has TRBV4-1 and TRBJ2-7; no firm D call. The germline V gene encodes CDR1 MGHRA and CDR2 YSYEKL. Trimming left V 2 bases short and J 0 bases short, with 5 bases between. The CDR3 length is 13 residues. This CDR3 reads CASSQLTSYEQYF. CDR3 bases: TGCGCCAGCAGCCAACTTACCTCCTACGAGCAGTACTTC.

V is TRBV27 and J is TRBJ2-7, with D perhaps assigned TRBD1 or TRBD2 (5 bases each). V lost 8 bases to trimming and J lost 2 bases, with 10 bases between them. The CDR3 consists of 12 residues. Germline-derived CDR1 and CDR2 are MNHEY and SMNVEV (reference sequence). CDR3 protein: CASGGSPYEQYF. The CDR3 bases are TGTGCCAGCGGGGGTTCTCCCTACGAGCAGTACTTC.

V and J are TRBV7-9 and TRBJ1-4; D not certain. CDR1 is SEHNR, CDR2 FQNEAQ, per germline (reference sequence). This CDR3 is built from 11 residues. V shed 5 bases and J shed 5 bases, with 3 bases lying between them. CDR3 residues: CASSQNEKLFF. The CDR3 DNA reads TGTGCCAGCAGCCAGAATGAAAAACTGTTTTTT.

This clone came up many times. This sequence joins TRBV14 and TRBJ2-7, with D possibly being TRBD1 or TRBD2 (5 bases each). CDR1 is SGHDN and CDR2 is FVKESK in the germline V gene. The V end was cut by 4 bases, the J end by 3 bases, with 13 bases between. The CDR3 consists of 14 residues. In DNA, the CDR3 is TGTGCCAGCAGCCTGGGACGTCGGATCTACGAGCAGTACTTC. It translates to CASSLGRRIYEQYF. Full variable domain (missing parts from reference TRBV14 and TRBJ2-7): EAGVTQFPSHSVIEKGQTVTLRCDPISGHDNLYWYRRVMGKEIKFLLHFVKESKQDESGMPNNRFLAERTGGTYSTLKVQPAELEDSGVYFCASSLGRRIYEQYFGPGTRLTVT.

The chain combines TRBV19 with TRBJ1-5; 8 nucleotides match TRBD1. V was clipped by 2 bases and J by 15 bases; unmatched bases: 6. In germline, CDR1 is LNHDA, CDR2 SQIVND (reference sequence). There are 12 residues in the CDR3. CDR3 sequence: CASSILDRVMHF. The DNA of the CDR3 is TGTGCCAGTAGTATATTGGACAGGGTAATGCATTTT.

This sequence joins TRBV10-2 and TRBJ1-2; TRBD1 aligns across 12 bases. Trimming took 6 bases from V and 7 from J; bases not matched to a gene: 6. CDR3 length: 14 amino acids. Germline loops: CDR1 WSHSY, CDR2 SAAADI. CDR3 coding DNA: TGCGCCAGCAGCCCCGGGACAGGGGGCTTTGGCTACACCTTC. This codes for CASSPGTGGFGYTF.

This clone was seen once. The CDR3 spells CASSDRETGELFF. Here the CDR3 DNA reads TGTGCCAGCAGCGACAGGGAAACCGGGGAGCTGTTTTTT. The rearrangement joins TRBV7-6 to TRBJ2-2; the match to TRBD1 covers 7 bases. Trimming cost V 5 bases and J 5 bases; bases outside gene matches: 2. The CDR3 sequence is 13 residues long. Germline V lookup: CDR1 SGHVS, CDR2 FNYEAQ.

CDR3 nucleotide sequence: TGCAGCGTACCTCCCGGGGGCGGGGGGGCGAATGAGCAGTTCTTC. It yields the protein CSVPPGGGGANEQFF. This chain links TRBV29-1 with TRBJ2-1; 9 bases agree with TRBD2. The CDR3 is made up of 15 amino acids. V shed 6 bases, J shed 7 bases, and the junction held 13 bases outside the gene matches. Germline assignment: CDR1 SQVTM and CDR2 ANQGSEA.

This clone appeared a few times. The J gene is TRBJ1-2, the V gene TRBV6-1, with D unclear. The CDR3 totals 15 residues. Germline CDR1 is MNHNS and CDR2 is SASEGT. V shed 5 bases and J shed 7 bases, with 20 bases lying between them. CDR3 in DNA: TGTGCCAGCAGTCCCCTCGACCGAACCGAAGGTGGCTACACCTTC. It is translated as CASSPLDRTEGGYTF.

The CDR3 nucleotides are TGTGCCAGCATCCACACCGGGACAGGGGATGGCTACACCTTC. Amino acid sequence: CASIHTGTGDGYTF. The chain has TRBV6-1 and TRBJ1-2; 10 nucleotides align to TRBD1. J gave up 6 bases and V 7 bases, and 8 bases lay outside the gene matches. The germline V gene has CDR1 MNHNS and CDR2 SASEGT. The CDR3 extends over 14 amino acids.

This clone was detected only once. The CDR3 here is CASAREGNEQYF. Written as DNA, the CDR3 is TGTGCTAGTGCCCGAGAAGGGAACGAGCAGTACTTC. The rearrangement joins TRBV12-5 to TRBJ2-7; the D is unclear. The germline V and J ends were trimmed by 7 bases and 5 bases, with 12 bases remaining between them. The CDR3 spans 12 residues. Looked up from germline, CDR1 is LGHNT and CDR2 is FRNRAP.

The rearrangement links TRBV4-1 to TRBJ2-3; D is ambiguous. Germline V gene lookup returns CDR1 MGHRA and CDR2 YSYEKL. This CDR3 has 14 amino acids. With 2 bases removed from V and 0 bases from J, the gap between germline ends came to 6 bases. This CDR3 is CASSQITSTDTQYF. CDR3 DNA: TGCGCCAGCAGCCAAATAACAAGCACAGATACGCAGTATTTT.

The V call is TRBV13, the J call TRBJ2-7, with 7 bases fitting TRBD1. J lost 0 bases, V lost 2 bases, and 4 bases had no gene match. The germline CDR1 and CDR2 sequences are PRHDT and FYEKMQ (reference sequence). The CDR3 sequence is 15 residues long. CDR3 nucleotide sequence: TGTGCCAGCAGCTTATGGGCAGGGGGCTCCTACGAGCAGTACTTC. Protein sequence: CASSLWAGGSYEQYF.